These 23 T cell receptor beta chains were all obtained from the same sample, sequenced in a study of blood T cell repertoires in COVID-19. The table came from immunoSEQ multiplex PCR; TCRdb's copy has only in-frame clones and leaves some out. The table has over 250,000 clones, around 89% seen once. Sample: peripheral blood. All receptors derive from a woman in her thirties or forties who had recovered from COVID-19.

This clone was seen a few times. The V gene is TRBV6-1, the J gene TRBJ1-5; perhaps TRBD1 as D (6 bases). CDR3 size: 15 residues. In germline, CDR1 is MNHNS, CDR2 SASEGT. The V end was cut by 0 bases, the J end by 3 bases, with 9 bases between. The CDR3, as DNA: TGTGCCAGCAGTGAAGCTGGACAGCACAATCAGCCCCAGCATTTT. It yields the protein CASSEAGQHNQPQHF.

This clone occurred once. This chain joins TRBV7-9 and TRBJ1-1; tentative D call: TRBD1 (6 bases). The CDR3 loop spans 18 amino acids. Germline V gives CDR1 SEHNR, CDR2 FQNEAQ (reference sequence). V was cut by 5 bases and J by 1 base, with 23 bases left in between. The CDR3 nucleotides read TGTGCCAGCAGCCACCCGGGGGGCAGGGCGCCCCGGAACACTGAAGCTTTCTTT. This codes for CASSHPGGRAPRNTEAFF.

This chain links TRBV18 with TRBJ1-6, with 8 bases matching TRBD1. Trimming cost V 6 bases and J 5 bases; bases outside gene matches: 3. The CDR3 totals 14 residues. Germline V gene lookup returns CDR1 KGHSH and CDR2 LQKENI. CDR3 in DNA: TGTGCCAGCTCCCGGACAGGGAATAATTCACCCCTCCACTTT. As protein: CASSRTGNNSPLHF.

V gene TRBV7-6 combines with J gene TRBJ1-1, with D perhaps matching TRBD1 (5 bases). Trimming removed 1 base at V and 4 bases at J, with 10 bases between. This CDR3 is built from 14 residues. Per the germline V gene, CDR1 is SGHVS and CDR2 is FNYEAQ. The DNA of the CDR3 is TGTGCCAGCAGCTTAGGCGGGGCGGTCACTGAAGCTTTCTTT. As protein: CASSLGGAVTEAFF.

The gene calls are TRBV4-2 and TRBJ2-1; no definite D call. The CDR3 sequence is 15 residues long. From germline, CDR1 is LGHNA and CDR2 YNFKEQ. Trimming left V 0 bases short and J 3 bases short, with 9 bases between. The CDR3 region is CASSQDPPSYNEQFF. The CDR3 bases are TGTGCCAGCAGCCAAGATCCCCCTAGCTACAATGAGCAGTTCTTC.

The gene calls are TRBV19 and TRBJ1-5; D uncertain. The V gene's germline CDR1 is LNHDA and CDR2 SQIVND (reference sequence). Trimming took 6 bases from V and 1 from J, leaving 13 bases between them. This CDR3 has 15 residues. The CDR3 DNA sequence: TGTGCCAGTAGGCCTGGGCCCCGCAGCAATCAGCCCCAGCATTTT. Translating it yields CASRPGPRSNQPQHF.

V and J are TRBV29-1 and TRBJ2-1; 8 bases match TRBD2. J gave up 7 bases and V 7 bases, and 9 bases lay outside the gene matches. Germline values: CDR1 SQVTM, CDR2 ANQGSEA. The CDR3 spans 13 residues. The CDR3 sequence is CSAYGRAFNEQFF. The CDR3 DNA follows: TGCAGCGCCTACGGGAGGGCCTTTAATGAGCAGTTCTTC.

This clone was detected ten times or more. The chain combines TRBV12-5 with TRBJ1-6, with a tentative D call TRBD1 (6 bases). Looked up from germline, CDR1 is LGHNT and CDR2 is FRNRAP. The CDR3 is 14 amino acids. Trimming cost V 9 bases and J 7 bases, with 16 bases left between them. This CDR3 reads CASGRGGENSPLHF. In nucleotides, the CDR3 is TGTGCTAGCGGTCGGGGGGGCGAGAATTCACCCCTCCACTTT.

The rearrangement uses TRBV10-1 and TRBJ1-3; D is ambiguous. Germline V CDR1 and CDR2: WNHNN, SYGVQD (reference sequence). The CDR3 spans 13 residues. Trimming stripped 3 bases from V and 2 bases from J, with 5 bases between. The DNA for the CDR3 is TGCGCCAGCAGTGACGGGGCTGGAAACACCATATATTTT. This sequence encodes CASSDGAGNTIYF.

This clone showed up just a few times. The V and J genes are TRBV4-1 and TRBJ2-1; a weak D match, TRBD1 (6 bases). The V gene lost 3 bases and the J gene lost 2 bases, with 14 bases spanning the gap. Germline lookup yields CDR1 MGHRA and CDR2 YSYEKL. There are 16 residues in the CDR3. The CDR3 here is CASSQPTRGAYNEQFF. CDR3 DNA: TGCGCCAGCAGCCAGCCCACCAGGGGTGCCTACAATGAGCAGTTCTTC.

The gene calls are TRBV29-1 and TRBJ1-2, with 10 bases that match TRBD1. From germline, CDR1 is SQVTM and CDR2 ANQGSEA. V gave up 7 bases and J gave up 0 bases; unmatched junction bases: 8. This CDR3 region has 15 residues. The CDR3 here is CSARDRGGPNYGYTF. In nucleotides, the CDR3 is TGCAGCGCCAGGGACAGGGGAGGCCCTAACTATGGCTACACCTTC.

The chain couples TRBV10-3 to TRBJ2-1, with 12 nucleotides matching TRBD2. Trimming cost V 6 bases and J 7 bases; bases outside gene matches: 7. Germline V gene sequence: CDR1 ENHRY, CDR2 SYGVKD. The CDR3 consists of 15 residues. CDR3 DNA: TGTGCCATCAGCGACCTAGCGGGAGGGGGGAATGAGCAGTTCTTC. It translates to CAISDLAGGGNEQFF.

With respect to this clone: Mismatch with germline at one junction end may stem from a read error. The rearrangement uses TRBV7-9 and TRBJ1-1; 11 positions agree with TRBD1. The CDR3 runs 13 residues. Germline CDR1 and CDR2: SEHNR and FQNEAQ (reference sequence). The DNA of the CDR3 is TGTGCCAGCAGCTTTGGGACAGGGGGTCAAAGTATCTTT. Its translation: CASSFGTGGQSIF.

The V gene is TRBV29-1, the J gene TRBJ1-4; TRBD1 is a possible D gene (5 bases). Germline CDR1 SQVTM, CDR2 ANQGSEA. The CDR3 covers 13 residues. The V end was cut by 6 bases, the J end by 4 bases, with 12 bases between. The CDR3 is CSVHGGGNEKLFF. In nucleotides, the CDR3 is TGCAGCGTCCACGGGGGGGGTAATGAAAAACTGTTTTTT.

The chain couples TRBV3-1 (or the pseudogene TRBV3-2) to TRBJ2-1; maybe TRBD2 (5 bases). The CDR3 extends over 16 amino acids. V gave up 3 bases and J gave up 7 bases, with 19 bases separating them. Germline V gives CDR1 LGHDT, CDR2 YNNKEL (reference sequence). The CDR3 reads CASSQPPAGFGNEQFF. The CDR3 bases are TGTGCCAGCAGCCAGCCCCCCGCGGGCTTCGGAAATGAGCAGTTCTTC.

The chain recombines TRBV4-1 with TRBJ1-3; 8 bases agree with TRBD1. Trimming at V came to 4 bases and at J to 5 bases, leaving 10 bases not matched to a gene. Germline lookup yields CDR1 MGHRA and CDR2 YSYEKL. This CDR3 has 16 amino acids. CDR3 loop: CASSPTTDRARNTIYF. The CDR3 DNA reads TGCGCCAGCAGCCCCACAACGGACAGGGCCAGAAACACCATATATTTT.

The chain carries TRBV27 and TRBJ1-3; D call uncertain. CDR3 size: 15 residues. Per the germline V gene, CDR1 is MNHEY and CDR2 is SMNVEV (reference sequence). Trimming pared 2 bases from V and 4 bases from J, leaving 12 bases between. CDR3 region: CASSLVGHSGNTIYF. Here the CDR3 DNA reads TGTGCCAGCAGTTTAGTGGGCCACTCGGGAAACACCATATATTTT.

The V call is TRBV12-3 or TRBV12-4, the J call TRBJ2-2; tentative D call: TRBD2 (6 bases). CDR3 length: 13 amino acids. Deletions cut 6 bases from V and 4 bases from J, with 9 bases between. The CDR3 loop reads CASRRGVTGELFF. For the CDR3, the DNA is TGTGCCAGCAGGCGGGGTGTCACCGGGGAGCTGTTTTTT.

The J gene is TRBJ2-7, the V gene TRBV6-5; D call uncertain. The CDR3 consists of 13 residues. Trimming took 2 bases from V and 2 from J, leaving 7 bases between them. Germline CDR1 is MNHEY and CDR2 is SVGAGI. DNA for the CDR3: TGTGCCAGCAGTTACGACACGGCCTACGAGCAGTACTTC. It translates to CASSYDTAYEQYF.

This chain links TRBV11-2 with TRBJ2-1; TRBD1 aligns across 8 bases. Per the germline V gene, CDR1 is SGHAT and CDR2 is FQNNGV. The CDR3 is 14 residues long. J was trimmed by 7 bases and V by 1 base; bases with no gene match: 3. In nucleotides, the CDR3 is TGTGCCAGCAGCTTAGCAGGGGGCGGGAATGAGCAGTTCTTC. Translation: CASSLAGGGNEQFF.

V gene TRBV7-8 combines with J gene TRBJ2-1, with TRBD2 identical over 10 bases. The CDR3 covers 17 residues. CDR1 is SGHVS and CDR2 is FQNEAQ in the germline V gene. Germline trimming cut 1 base from V and 2 bases from J; bases unmatched to any gene: 5. CDR3 region: CASSLGSSGGPYNEQFF. Written as DNA, the CDR3 is TGTGCCAGCAGCTTAGGGTCTAGCGGGGGCCCCTACAATGAGCAGTTCTTC.

The chain combines TRBV19 with TRBJ1-5; 10 bases fit TRBD1. CDR1 is LNHDA and CDR2 is SQIVND in the germline V gene (reference sequence). This CDR3 is 16 amino acids long. Trimming took 7 bases from V and 7 from J; bases not matched to a gene: 13. The CDR3 reads CASTTFSGQGSQPQHF. Written as DNA, the CDR3 is TGTGCCAGTACCACCTTCTCGGGACAGGGGAGCCAGCCCCAGCATTTT. Complete variable domain (other parts from reference TRBV19 and TRBJ1-5): DGGITQSPKYLFRKEGQNVTLSCEQNLNHDAMYWYRQDPGQGLRLIYYSQIVNDFQKGDIAEGYSVSREKKESFPLTVTSAQKNPTAFYLCASTTFSGQGSQPQHFGDGTRLSIL.

The chain is built from TRBV20-1 and TRBJ2-1; D perhaps matches TRBD2 (6 bases). In germline, CDR1 is DFQATT, CDR2 SNEGSKA (reference sequence). V gave up 6 bases and J gave up 3 bases, with 6 bases separating them. The CDR3 contains 11 residues. For the CDR3, the DNA is TGCAGTGCGACTAGCTACAATGAGCAGTTCTTC. Amino acid sequence: CSATSYNEQFF.